The sequence of this T cell receptor (beta chain) was determined in a study of regulatory T cells in long-lasting Graves disease. Trimming stripped 1 base from V and 5 bases from J, with 6 bases between. Germline CDR1 SGHAT, CDR2 FQNNGV. This CDR3 is built from 13 residues. This clonotype was detected only a few times. Time point here: newly diagnosed GD, antithyroid drugs for less than 3 months. Making the TCR library involved RNA that had been extracted from PBMCs. For TCR beta, libraries came from iRepertoire HTBI primers and Arm-PCR of CDR3 regions. Study processing details: Across samples, roughly 58 TRBV and more than 13 TRBJ segments were found. TCRdb analysed the multiplex PCR reads with MiXCR anew, one entry per CDR3 protein. TCRdb's processing, not the authors' own work, is the source of the V and J calls. This table holds hundreds of thousands of distinct CDR3 sequences, about 16% found once.

Separately, the same data were catalogued under a study of T cells in Graves' hyperthyroidism and ophthalmopathy. That investigation notes: Most expanded thyroid clonotypes above 0.001 recurred in blood. A 13 V-J model separated ophthalmopathy from stable hyperthyroidism.

This sequence was found in a woman in her forties or fifties with Graves disease. Sequencing used peripheral blood mononuclear cells (PBMCs), obtained at new diagnosis, from a patient treated with antithyroid drugs. The chain employs TRBV11-2 and TRBJ2-1, with D uncertain. The CDR3 DNA reads TGTGCCAGCAGCTTAGCCCCTCACAATGAGCAGTTCTTC. This codes for CASSLAPHNEQFF. Variable domain in full (rest from reference TRBV11-2 and TRBJ2-1): EAGVAQSPRYKIIEKRQSVAFWCNPISGHATLYWYQQILGQGPKLLIQFQNNGVVDDSQLPKDRFSAERLKGVDSTLKIQPAKLEDSAVYLCASSLAPHNEQFFGPGTRLTVL.